The entry below gives a single T cell receptor beta chain sequence along with its context. Its specific antigen is unknown. No base quality information exists; no much larger clone differs at one position. This sample is part of a study of cytomegalovirus exposure and HLA in healthy donors (dated by TCRdb to the late 2010s). Describing the broader study: In an earlier analysis of roughly 500 of the donors, approximately 300 Gb of sequence data and roughly 100 million unique TCR beta sequences from 150 million to 200 million T cells were reported. Donor age, sex, ethnicity and CMV serostatus were collected together with the repertoire data. Of the 300 to 450 genotyped donors, approximately 82% fell in the genetic ancestry cluster associated with self-reported Caucasian donors. Rather than using new phenotypic data, the later analysis identified candidate immune exposures from TCR beta sequences and from how often those sequences occurred across donors. In a later analysis, previously published TCR beta repertoires from roughly 710 donors were re-analyzed and high-resolution HLA genotyping was added so that TCR occurrence patterns could be studied. A later genetic analysis took genome-wide SNP genotypes for about three fifths of the roughly 670 donors and used that subset as a discovery cohort. Both class I and class II loci were covered by HLA typing, at four-digit resolution. The T cell repertoires of 666 subjects were profiled by immunosequencing and related to cytomegalovirus serostatus. Five DR-DQ haplotypes were treated as single units for association and clustering because of strong linkage in the cohort. The number of donors typed differed by locus, with about 629-630 for A, B, C, DRB1 and DQB1, around 560 for DQA1, about 610 for DPA1, and some 440 for DPB1. To predict cytomegalovirus infection status, the study combined high-throughput TCR immunosequencing, statistical association of individual TCRs with disease status, and machine learning. Among several hundred genotyped donors of the cohort, an average of roughly 230,000 unique TCR beta nucleotide sequences was sequenced per donor, of which about 19% were non-productive. To decide whether each TCR beta V gene segment behaved as functional or pseudogenic, an earlier analysis of some 600 of the donors relied on high-throughput TCR beta sequencing. Besides the first cohort of under 700 subjects, a separate validation cohort made up of 120 or so different subjects was used. All discovery cohort repertoires had been generated using a single sequencing platform. The study aimed to test whether cataloging public T cell receptors could reveal signatures of past pathogen exposure. About 320 gigabases of sequencing data and 80 million or so unique TCR sequences were included in an early release covering several hundred HLA-typed donors.

The cohort consisted of 650 to 700 healthy bone marrow donors. At the time of sampling, all cohort members were nominally healthy, though unrecorded immune exposures were likely present. The donor tested CMV seronegative and was one of the 352 seronegative cohort members. Each donor provided a peripheral blood sample, and peripheral blood mononuclear cells were used for TCR beta sequencing. The Qiagen DNeasy Blood Extraction Kit was used to extract genomic DNA from the blood cell samples. Study-level results and caveats: A later analysis found that most CMV-associated TCR beta chains appeared HLA-restricted, with HLA associations seemingly driven largely by CMV exposure. The study gave a list of more than 150 TCR beta chains associated with cytomegalovirus. In vitro tests confirmed that a few of the cytomegalovirus-associated TCR beta chains recognize cytomegalovirus antigens. A further reported finding was that TCR beta sequences accurately predicted the HLA-A and HLA-B alleles for most subjects in the first cohort. Roughly uniform sequencing depth across donors was assumed in presence/absence analyses, although this assumption may not hold. Some IMGT-functional V segments, including TRBV6-2 and TRBV6-3, could not be told apart with the 87-base-pair reads, so those segments were excluded. Because HLA typing was unavailable for some donors at each locus, only the typed subset was used in association tests. Because counts were too low, roughly 17 rarely observed V segments, including chromosome 9 orphons, were left out of the earlier analysis of 500 to 750 of the donors. A cluster of highly shared sequence variants was judged likely to be a technical artifact of the sequencing pipeline. In a later analysis, HLA-associated TCR beta chains showed more clonal expansion and lower generation probabilities than non-associated chains that were equally common. Cytomegalovirus status was reported to be diagnosed by the classifier with high specificity and sensitivity in both the original and validation cohorts. According to a later genetic analysis, donors in an Asian-associated ancestry cluster had fewer N-insertions in productive TCRs than the approximately 630-donor mean. V-gene and J-gene trimming of TCR beta chains was associated with a missense DCLRE1C variant in a later genetic analysis, and the association was replicated in an independent cohort. An earlier analysis of approximately 500 of the donors showed that most TCR beta V segments appeared in productive rearrangements either about 87% or about 30% of the time, which broadly matched IMGT annotations. Immune exposure information for the cohort was limited to CMV serostatus. In a later analysis, more than 15,000 TCR beta sequences were associated with specific HLA alleles at a false discovery rate of 0.05. Several of the top co-occurrence clusters appeared to be linked to parvovirus B19, influenza, CMV and Epstein-Barr virus, according to a later analysis. In a later analysis, TCR association rates were found to vary across HLA loci, with the most associated TCRs seen for DRB1 alleles and the fewest for HLA-C alleles. Assigning TCR associations to individual alleles was difficult when HLA alleles, especially DR and DQ, strongly co-occurred. This cohort had only TCR beta chains sequenced, and the lack of alpha or paired-chain data limited which features could be detected. Most TCR sequences were seen in very few donors, while some public TCRs were found in many individuals. The authors suggested that the approach could potentially be extended to other disease states and immunological phenotypes. Linkage disequilibrium might explain the correlated functional status among segregating V segments, but an unknown experimental factor could not be excluded.

V is shortened by 0 bases, J by 1 base, and the region joining them spans 12 bases. CDR1 and CDR2 (SNHLY, FYNNEI) derive from the germline V gene. The CDR3 holds 16 amino acids from the cysteine to the phenylalanine. Of all the DNA, just the CDR3 is kept, 48 bases in frame from base 1. The library was prepared using the immunoSEQ multiplex PCR assay. For the multiplex PCR, a mixture combining 60 forward primers for TCR Vbeta segments and 13 reverse primers for TCR Jbeta segments was used. The CDR3 region of rearranged TCR beta genes was amplified from genomic DNA with a multiplex PCR assay. The Illumina HiSeq System was used to sequence the amplified TCR beta libraries as 87-base-pair reads. The paper's processing steps were these. A later analysis tallied 75 million to 95 million unique TCR beta chains across the 666 repertoires, and some 10 million of those chains were shared by two or more donors. To remove PCR and sequencing errors, raw reads were error-corrected and collapsed into unique sequences using a nearest-neighbor algorithm that merged closely related sequences. Alignment of CDR3 sequences to IMGT reference sequences was used to assign V, D and J gene segments. For a sequence to be retained, a match of at least six nucleotides was required to both a V gene segment and a J gene segment. Rearrangements were classified as productive when the CDR3 lacked stop codons and remained in frame with V and J, and all other rearrangements were classified as non-productive. CDR3 was defined according to IMGT convention as the region running from the second conserved V-encoded cysteine to the conserved J-encoded phenylalanine. The earlier analysis of roughly 590 of the donors excluded any sequence lacking an unambiguous match to a single V gene segment. An earlier analysis of about 600 of the donors called V segments functional above 56.7% productive rearrangements and segregating when the between-donor standard deviation exceeded 5%. A statistical classification framework was built for diagnosing cytomegalovirus status from the catalog of TCR beta chain sequences. V and J gene assignment, in a later analysis, came from comparing TCR nucleotide sequences with IMGT/GENE-DB human TR gene sequences. The TCRdist pipeline was used in a later analysis to assign CDR3 sequences and most-parsimonious VDJ recombination scenarios. In a later analysis, each TCR beta chain was defined by its CDR3 amino acid sequence together with its V-gene family, and reads without a unique V-gene family were excluded. A later analysis removed 592 highly shared, low-generation-probability nucleotide sequences to deal with suspected cross-contamination and a sequencing artifact. For each public chain, a later analysis derived a clonal expansion index from normalized ranks of inferred template counts within each repertoire. A later analysis computed generation probabilities with a VDJ recombination model fitted to out-of-frame rearrangements, and checked the results against IGoR. In a later analysis, TCR-TCR, TCR-HLA and TCR-CMV co-occurrence was scored with hypergeometric tests, and a repertoire-size bias correction was applied to TCR pairs. In a later analysis, false discovery rates were estimated by permuting HLA or CMV assignments 20 times. A later analysis grouped co-occurring TCRs with DBSCAN, adding TCRdist sequence similarity when clustering within HLA-allele-positive subsets. For co-occurrence clustering, repertoires with fewer than 30,000 or more than 120,000 public chains were excluded, along with roughly 5 repertoires with anomalous nucleotide sharing. The source is immuneACCESS, and TCRdb retained only in-frame sequences with V and J called. Part of the clones is not carried over; for the studies checked, unresolved V genes explain less than half of this, and the remainder is unexplained. D and trimming were read from the DNA, whereas the V and J calls and clone size are those reported in that table. This sample has 140,000 to 150,000 clones in its table, and about 61% of those were observed once. Around 1.9% of the sample comes from the top ten.

The source of this sequence is a male donor in good health and CMV-seronegative. The rearrangement combines TRBV2 with TRBJ1-1, and TRBD1 may be the D gene, going by 6 matching bases. Sequencing was performed on PBMCs. The CDR3 amino acid sequence is: CASSEARTQGNTEAFF. The nucleotide sequence reads as follows: TGTGCCAGCAGTGAAGCAAGGACACAGGGGAACACTGAAGCTTTCTTT.